The 22 T cell receptor beta chains below were found in one sample sequenced in a study of identical twins. Each CDR3 protein gets one entry after TCRdb re-called the 5' RACE reads with MiXCR. The profile shows around 240,000 distinct CDR3 sequences, 10% of them singletons. The specimen sequenced was memory T cells sorted from blood. The receptors here all came from a man aged 50 to 60 in good health.

This clonotype was detected a few times. The limits of the CDR3 on the DNA are not certain, so only TCRdb's listed CDR3 is given. The chain combines TRBV2 with TRBJ1-4; the table assigns TRBD1, which was not confirmed against the DNA. The CDR3 spans 16 residues, counting both ends. The germline V gene encodes CDR1 SNHLY and CDR2 FYNNEI. CDR3 sequence reads: CASSGGDSLNEKLFFF.

This clonotype was recorded a few times. The chain combines TRBV9 with TRBJ2-2; TRBD1 might be the D (5 bases). V lost 5 bases and J lost 1, with 12 bases in between. CDR1 SGDLS and CDR2 YYNGEE come from the germline V gene. The CDR3 spans 15 residues. CDR3 region: CASSRQPVNTGELFF. The CDR3 bases are TGTGCCAGCAGTAGACAGCCAGTGAACACCGGGGAGCTGTTTTTT.

This clonotype has ten or more counts. The chain carries TRBV20-1 and TRBJ2-1; weak D call: TRBD1 (6 bases). The CDR3 sequence is 15 residues long. The V end lost 0 bases, the J end lost 7 bases, and 16 bases lay between the germline ends. CDR1 is DFQATT and CDR2 is SNEGSKA in the germline V gene (reference sequence). CDR3 sequence (DNA): TGCAGTGCTAGAGATTTGGCGACAGGCCTTAATGAGCAGTTCTTC. Residues: CSARDLATGLNEQFF.

This clonotype was picked up one time. The rearrangement joins TRBV19 to TRBJ2-5; no definite D call. The CDR3 consists of 12 residues. Germline V gives CDR1 LNHDA, CDR2 SQIVND (reference sequence). Trimming shortened V by 3 bases and J by 4 bases, and 6 bases separated the two germline ends. CDR3 sequence (DNA): TGTGCCAGTAGTATCAAGGGAGAGACCCAGTACTTC. Amino acids: CASSIKGETQYF.

Only a few counts were recorded for this clonotype. This sequence joins TRBV3-1 and TRBJ1-6; possibly TRBD1 for D (5 bases). CDR1 and CDR2 from the germline V gene are LGHDT and YNNKEL (reference sequence). The CDR3 is made up of 14 amino acids. The V end was cut by 3 bases, the J end by 5 bases, with 8 bases between. Written as DNA, the CDR3 is TGTGCCAGCAGCCAGAACAGGCATAATTCACCCCTCCACTTT. Its protein is CASSQNRHNSPLHF.

This clonotype showed up just a few times. The chain recombines TRBV7-2 with TRBJ2-2; no definite D call. CDR1 SGHTA and CDR2 FQGNSA come from the germline V gene. Trimming stripped 1 base from V and 6 bases from J, with 6 bases between. This CDR3 has 13 residues. CDR3 nucleotide sequence: TGTGCCAGCAGCTTAGTAGAGTCCGGGGAGCTGTTTTTT. Encoded protein: CASSLVESGELFF. Filled out from reference TRBV7-2 and TRBJ2-2, the complete variable domain reads GAGVSQSPSNKVTEKGKDVELRCDPISGHTALYWYRQSLGQGLEFLIYFQGNSAPDKSGLPSDRFSAERTGGSVSTLTIQRTQQEDSAVYLCASSLVESGELFFGEGSRLTVL.

The J gene is TRBJ1-5, the V gene TRBV5-1; D is perhaps TRBD1 (5 bases). V was trimmed by 5 bases and J by 2 bases, leaving 11 bases between them. This CDR3 has 14 amino acids. The germline V gene has CDR1 SGHRS and CDR2 YFSETQ. CDR3 loop: CASSRGDGNQPQHF. The CDR3 DNA reads as TGCGCCAGCAGTCGCGGGGACGGCAATCAGCCCCAGCATTTT.

The chain has TRBV6-1 and TRBJ2-2, with 10 bases aligning to TRBD2. CDR1 and CDR2 (germline): MNHNS, SASEGT. Trimming at V came to 6 bases and at J to 1 base, leaving 2 bases not matched to a gene. CDR3 length equals 15 residues. The CDR3 region has the DNA TGTGCCAGCAGGGCTAGCGGGGGGAACACCGGGGAGCTGTTTTTT. Translating gives CASRASGGNTGELFF.

This clonotype appeared a few times. The rearrangement joins TRBV12-3 or TRBV12-4 to TRBJ1-2, with unresolved D. This CDR3 is 12 amino acids long. The V end lost 1 base, the J end lost 7 bases, and 7 bases lay between the germline ends. This chain's CDR3 is CASSLVRVGYTF. The CDR3, as DNA: TGTGCCAGCAGTTTAGTGAGGGTTGGCTACACCTTC.

This clonotype has a handful of counts. The V gene is TRBV19, the J gene TRBJ2-7, with TRBD1 matching over 9 bases. The CDR3 is 16 amino acids. Germline values: CDR1 LNHDA, CDR2 SQIVND (reference sequence). V shed 2 bases and J 2 bases; nucleotides not matched to a gene: 7. The chain's CDR3 is CASSISGTGRPYEQYF. CDR3 coding DNA: TGTGCCAGTAGTATATCTGGGACAGGGAGGCCCTACGAGCAGTACTTC.

This clonotype was observed a single time. The chain employs TRBV7-9 and TRBJ2-7; D not resolved. Trimming cost V 5 bases and J 3 bases, with 8 bases left between them. CDR1 and CDR2 from the germline V gene are SEHNR and FQNEAQ (reference sequence). The CDR3 has 12 amino acids. The CDR3 protein is CASSVHLYEQYF. CDR3 nucleotides: TGTGCCAGCAGCGTTCACCTCTACGAGCAGTACTTC.

Note on this clonotype: It may be a read error: a sequence one base away is much more abundant. The chain couples TRBV3-1 to TRBJ2-5; 12 positions agree with TRBD2. This CDR3 contains 15 residues. V lost 8 bases and J lost 1; bases outside the gene matches: 5. Per germline, CDR1 LGHDT and CDR2 YNNKEL (reference sequence). The CDR3 nucleotides are TGTGCCAGCGGCCTAGCGGGAGGGCCCCAAGAGACCCAGTACTTC. This encodes CASGLAGGPQETQYF.

This clonotype was seen repeatedly, ten times or more. The chain joins TRBV20-1 to TRBJ2-1; 9 nucleotides align to TRBD1. This CDR3 has 16 residues. Germline V gene lookup returns CDR1 DFQATT and CDR2 SNEGSKA (reference sequence). V trimming: 3 bases; J trimming: 0 bases; junction bases outside the gene matches: 6. CDR3 residues: CSASDRGASSYNEQFF. For the CDR3, the DNA is TGCAGTGCTAGTGACAGGGGGGCAAGCTCCTACAATGAGCAGTTCTTC.

This clonotype has just one count. The chain carries TRBV6-5 and TRBJ1-3, with 8 bases that match TRBD1. V was pared by 2 bases and J by 0 bases, with 6 bases of the junction left unmatched. This CDR3 has 17 amino acids. From germline, CDR1 is MNHEY and CDR2 SVGAGI. The CDR3 here is CASSYGTGSSSGNTIYF. The CDR3 DNA reads as TGTGCCAGCAGTTACGGGACAGGTTCCAGCTCTGGAAACACCATATATTTT.

CDR3 DNA: TGTGCCAGCAGCTTCCCGGAGACCCAGTACTTC. Translated: CASSFPETQYF. V gene TRBV7-2 combines with J gene TRBJ2-5; D is unresolved. CDR1 is SGHTA, CDR2 FQGNSA, per germline. Trimming removed 3 bases from V and 5 bases from J, with 4 bases in between. The CDR3 has 11 amino acids.

The sample holds a few counts of this clonotype. CDR3 DNA: TGTGCCAGCAGTTCGACAAATTACAATGAGCAGTTCTTC. Protein sequence: CASSSTNYNEQFF. This chain links TRBV28 with TRBJ2-1, with D uncertain. Germline V gives CDR1 MDHEN, CDR2 SYDVKM. Trimming stripped 4 bases from V and 4 bases from J, with 8 bases between. CDR3 length: 13 amino acids.

This clonotype was picked up a small number of times. The chain is built from TRBV6-1 and TRBJ2-3; either TRBD1 or TRBD2 may fit D (5 bases each). With 3 bases removed from V and 1 base from J, the gap between germline ends came to 17 bases. Germline V lookup: CDR1 MNHNS, CDR2 SASEGT. The CDR3 consists of 17 residues. The CDR3, as DNA: TGTGCCAGCAGTGATTGGGACCGATCCCCCGGCACAGATACGCAGTATTTT. Its translation is CASSDWDRSPGTDTQYF.

The V call is TRBV19, the J call TRBJ2-1; 7 bases map to TRBD1. V dropped 4 bases and J dropped 3; count of bases not matched to a gene: 6. CDR1 and CDR2 from the germline V gene are LNHDA and SQIVND (reference sequence). The CDR3 loop spans 15 amino acids. The CDR3 region is CASSRTGVLYNEQFF. Here the CDR3 DNA reads TGTGCCAGTAGTAGAACAGGGGTTCTCTACAATGAGCAGTTCTTC. The variable domain in full, completed from reference TRBV19 and TRBJ2-1, reads DGGITQSPKYLFRKEGQNVTLSCEQNLNHDAMYWYRQDPGQGLRLIYYSQIVNDFQKGDIAEGYSVSREKKESFPLTVTSAQKNPTAFYLCASSRTGVLYNEQFFGPGTRLTVL.

The chain joins TRBV20-1 to TRBJ1-2; weak D call: TRBD1 (5 bases). This CDR3 comprises 14 residues. Looked up from germline, CDR1 is DFQATT and CDR2 is SNEGSKA (reference sequence). The CDR3 loop is CRGGYLNDNYGYTF. CDR3 in DNA: TGCAGGGGGGGGTACCTAAATGATAACTATGGCTACACCTTC.

V and J are TRBV10-3 and TRBJ1-5; no firm D call. V was pared by 3 bases and J by 4 bases, with 10 bases between. This CDR3 comprises 14 residues. Germline V gives CDR1 ENHRY, CDR2 SYGVKD. Here the CDR3 reads CAISDGGGNQPQHF. The CDR3 DNA reads TGTGCCATCAGTGACGGAGGTGGGAATCAGCCCCAGCATTTT.

The CDR3 nucleotides are TGTGCCAGCACCCGGGCCGGGGGAGTCTTGCGGGAGGACTCCTACAATGAGCAGTTCTTC. Residues: CASTRAGGVLREDSYNEQFF. V gene TRBV11-1 combines with J gene TRBJ2-1; TRBD2 agrees at 8 bases. Germline V gene data show CDR1 as SGHAT and CDR2 as FQDESV (reference sequence). CDR3 length: 20 amino acids. V gave up 7 bases and J gave up 0 bases; unmatched junction bases: 20.

The chain recombines TRBV20-1 with TRBJ1-5, with unresolved D. V was clipped by 0 bases and J by 15 bases, with 21 bases between them. The V gene's germline CDR1 is DFQATT and CDR2 SNEGSKA (reference sequence). CDR3 length: 14 residues. DNA of the CDR3: TGCAGTGCTAGAGAAAGTGCAACCAATCAGCCCGGGCATTTT. The encoded protein is CSARESATNQPGHF.